The sequence of this T cell receptor beta chain was determined in a study of Ad26.COV2.S vaccination and SARS-CoV-2 variants. Study information: By the intramuscular route, Ad26.COV2.S was given once, or twice 56 days apart.

Only in-frame clones appear in the TCRdb table, and some are missing; sequencing was by immunoSEQ multiplex PCR. The profile shows around 450,000 clones, 75% to 95% of them singletons. The sample's treatment: some 19 received Ad26.COV2.S at low or high dose, single or two shots; several received placebo; per-sample allocation not given. Collection of samples fell on day 63 after the first vaccine or placebo injection. The study, taken as a whole, reports: Following vaccination, spike-specific CD8+ and CD4+ T cell responses reportedly exhibited substantial breadth.

For this clone: Its antigen is unknown.

This clonotype was obtained from a person aged 18 to 59 who received the Ad26.COV2.S COVID-19 vaccine or a placebo. Source: peripheral blood, taken in a trial of Ad26.COV2.S vaccine versus placebo.

The CDR3 sequence is CASRPIGGDTQYF. The DNA of the CDR3 is TGTGCCAGCAGACCTATAGGAGGAGATACGCAGTATTTT. The chain links TRBV7-9 to TRBJ2-3; perhaps TRBD2 as D (5 bases). Germline CDR1 and CDR2: SEHNR and FQNEAQ (reference sequence). The CDR3 is 13 amino acids. V shed 6 bases and J shed 5 bases, with 12 bases lying between them. The full variable domain, completed using reference TRBV7-9 and TRBJ2-3, is DTGVSQNPRHKITKRGQNVTFRCDPISEHNRLYWYRQTLGQGPEFLTYFQNEAQLEKSRLLSDRFSAERPKGSFSTLEIQRTEQGDSAMYLCASRPIGGDTQYFGPGTRLTVL.